Following are 12 T cell receptor beta chains from one sample sequenced in a study of cytomegalovirus exposure and HLA in healthy donors. PCR used 60 Vbeta primers and 13 Jbeta primers. Sequencing was performed with immunoSEQ multiplex PCR; in TCRdb, only in-frame clones are kept and a portion is missing. The data contain about 160,000 clones, approximately 80% of them singletons. Sequenced: PBMCs. Receptors originate from a male donor in good health and CMV-seropositive.

The gene calls are TRBV5-1 and TRBJ2-1; 10 bases are shared with TRBD2. Looked up from germline, CDR1 is SGHRS and CDR2 is YFSETQ. J was trimmed by 9 bases and V by 4 bases; bases with no gene match: 10. The length of the CDR3 is 15 residues. CDR3 bases: TGCGCCAGCAGCCCTAGCGGGGGACCTGATCCTGAGCAGTTCTTC. Amino acid sequence: CASSPSGGPDPEQFF.

The rearrangement links TRBV4-1 to TRBJ1-2, with D tentatively TRBD1 (6 bases). The V gene's germline CDR1 is MGHRA and CDR2 YSYEKL. The CDR3 is 14 amino acids. V gave up 0 bases and J gave up 7 bases, with 12 bases separating them. Written as DNA, the CDR3 is TGCGCCAGCAGCCAAGAAGGGGGTCCACTTGGCTACACCTTC. Translated: CASSQEGGPLGYTF.

The chain has TRBV19 and TRBJ1-3; D possibly corresponds to TRBD1 (5 bases). V dropped 7 bases and J dropped 1 base, with 11 bases sitting between them. Germline loops: CDR1 LNHDA, CDR2 SQIVND (reference sequence). The CDR3 runs 14 residues. CDR3 nucleotide sequence: TGTGCCAGTAAACAGGAATGGTCTGGAAACACCATATATTTT. This codes for CASKQEWSGNTIYF.

This chain links TRBV30 with TRBJ2-1; 9 nucleotides match TRBD2. The ends lost 3 bases at V and 10 bases at J; junction bases unmatched: 13. This CDR3 is built from 15 residues. Germline V gene data show CDR1 as GTSNPN and CDR2 as SVGIG (reference sequence). The CDR3 coding sequence is TGTGCCTGGAGGACCGGACTAGCGAGAGGTAGGGAGCAGTTCTTC. This encodes CAWRTGLARGREQFF. Full variable domain (remainder filled in from reference TRBV30 and TRBJ2-1): SQTIHQWPATLVQPVGSPLSLECTVEGTSNPNLYWYRQAAGRGLQLLFYSVGIGQISSEVPQNLSASRPQDRQFILSSKKLLLSDSGFYLCAWRTGLARGREQFFGPGTRLTVL.

The chain has TRBV6-5 and TRBJ2-7, with D possibly matching TRBD2 (6 bases). Germline CDR1 MNHEY, CDR2 SVGAGI. The CDR3 has 13 amino acids. V was clipped by 6 bases and J by 4 bases, with 13 bases between them. DNA for the CDR3: TGTGCCAGCAGGGACTACCGCAGGTACGAGCAGTACTTC. Protein sequence: CASRDYRRYEQYF.

The chain joins TRBV1 to TRBJ2-7; TRBD2 reflects the table's D call only, with no check against the DNA. TRBV1 is a pseudogene segment. CDR3 length: 19 residues. The CDR3 loop reads CTSSPKNASGGAKVYEQYF. Here the CDR3 DNA reads TGCACCAGCAGCCCCAAGAACGCTAGCGGGGGGGCCAAAGTCTACGAGCAGTACTTC.

This chain joins TRBV29-1 and TRBJ1-2, with a weak D call TRBD1 (6 bases). From germline, CDR1 is SQVTM and CDR2 ANQGSEA. This CDR3 contains 14 residues. V lost 1 base, J lost 7 bases, and 16 bases lay in between. The chain's CDR3 is CSVEGGPDLRGYTF. For the CDR3, the DNA is TGCAGCGTTGAAGGGGGGCCTGACCTCCGTGGCTACACCTTC.

The genes are TRBV4-3 and TRBJ1-5; 10 bases match TRBD1. This CDR3 is 16 amino acids long. With V trimmed by 2 bases and J by 7 bases, 8 bases remained unmatched. Per the germline V gene, CDR1 is LGHNA and CDR2 is YSLEER. CDR3 in DNA: TGCGCCAGCAGCCAAAGCGACCGGACAGGGGGACAGCCCCAGCATTTT. As protein: CASSQSDRTGGQPQHF.

This clone was detected a few times. V gene TRBV6-5 combines with J gene TRBJ2-2; possibly TRBD1 for D (6 bases). Germline assignment: CDR1 MNHEY and CDR2 SVGAGI. The CDR3 is 14 amino acids. V dropped 7 bases and J dropped 3 bases, with 12 bases sitting between them. The CDR3 here is CASNQKGDTGELFF. CDR3 DNA sequence: TGTGCCAGCAACCAAAAGGGGGACACCGGGGAGCTGTTTTTT.

The chain uses TRBV7-2 and TRBJ1-5; the match to TRBD1 covers 9 bases. With 2 bases clipped from V and 5 bases from J, the junction kept 1 base outside the gene matches. The CDR3 loop spans 14 amino acids. Germline V gives CDR1 SGHTA, CDR2 FQGNSA. Here the CDR3 reads CASSLWTGDQPQHF. The CDR3 DNA reads TGTGCCAGCAGCTTATGGACAGGGGATCAGCCCCAGCATTTT.

V gene TRBV6-5 combines with J gene TRBJ2-2; TRBD1 is a possible D gene (5 bases). Germline V gene lookup returns CDR1 MNHEY and CDR2 SVGAGI. The ends were cut back, 0 bases at V and 1 base at J, with 6 bases in the middle. CDR3 length equals 15 residues. The CDR3 here is CASSYSTVNTGELFF. The CDR3 region has the DNA TGTGCCAGCAGTTACTCGACAGTGAACACCGGGGAGCTGTTTTTT.

The CDR3 bases are TGTGCCAGCAGCGTAGCAGGACAGGGACATGAAAAACTGTTTTTT. Its translation: CASSVAGQGHEKLFF. This chain connects TRBV9 to TRBJ1-4; TRBD1 agrees at 8 bases. There are 15 residues in the CDR3. Germline V gene sequence: CDR1 SGDLS, CDR2 YYNGEE. V lost 0 bases to trimming and J lost 6 bases; unmatched junction nucleotides: 4.